This is a list of T cell receptor beta chains from one sample in a study of blood T cell repertoires in COVID-19. Sequenced by immunoSEQ multiplex PCR; TCRdb stores in-frame clones only, minus some. The top ten hold under 2% of the sample, which has 350,000 to 550,000 clones, around nine tenths seen once. Specimen: PBMCs or T cells enriched from blood (not recorded which). The receptor set was obtained from a woman under 30 with acute COVID-19. Both conserved end residues are part of each CDR3. Fields, in order: J gene, clone size, D gene, V gene, CDR3 protein, CDR3 DNA. A D gene is named only where the DNA matches it firmly. Expanded clones get a size class; other rows say once, few or many, or leave the size out.

>TRBJ2-7|NA|TRBD1|TRBV11-2
CASSLGRQGFYEQYF
TGTGCCAGCAGCTTAGGAAGACAGGGGTTTTACGAGCAGTACTTC
>TRBJ2-3|NA|NA|TRBV10-1
CASSDRDFYTDTQYF
TGCGCCAGCAGTGACAGGGACTTCTACACAGATACGCAGTATTTT
>TRBJ2-1|NA|NA|TRBV7-2
CASSLDKQTLSYNEQFF
TGTGCCAGCAGCTTAGATAAACAGACCCTCTCCTACAATGAGCAGTTCTTC
>TRBJ2-7|NA|NA|TRBV24-1
CATSDFPGTEQYF
TGTGCCACCAGTGATTTTCCGGGAACCGAGCAGTACTTC
>TRBJ1-2|NA|NA|TRBV15
CATSRDPGMRDGYTF
TGTGCCACCAGCAGAGATCCCGGGATGAGAGATGGCTACACCTTC
>TRBJ2-5|NA|NA|TRBV15
CATSRDVSGVGEETQYF
TGTGCCACCAGCAGAGATGTATCAGGGGTCGGGGAAGAGACCCAGTACTTC
>TRBJ1-6|NA|TRBD1|TRBV27
CASGQGYNSPLHF
TGTGCCAGCGGACAGGGGTATAATTCACCCCTCCACTTT
>TRBJ2-3|NA|TRBD2|TRBV7-9
CASSLRTSAADTQYF
TGTGCCAGCAGCTTAAGGACTAGCGCTGCAGATACGCAGTATTTT
>TRBJ2-7|NA|TRBD2|TRBV7-9
CASGRAGYEQYF
TGTGCCAGCGGGAGGGCGGGCTACGAGCAGTACTTC
>TRBJ1-4|NA|NA|TRBV27
CASSPATNEKLFF
TGTGCCAGCAGCCCCGCAACTAATGAAAAACTGTTTTTT
>TRBJ2-1|once|TRBD2|TRBV7-2
CAVTSGRSNEQFF
TGTGCCGTTACTAGCGGGAGGTCGAATGAGCAGTTCTTC
>TRBJ2-5|NA|TRBD2|TRBV4-1
CASSPIPSGARGSQYF
TGCGCCAGCAGCCCAATCCCTAGCGGGGCCCGGGGGAGCCAGTACTTC
>TRBJ1-3|NA|NA|TRBV2
CASSNYQGISGNTIYF
TGTGCCAGCAGTAATTATCAGGGCATCTCTGGAAACACCATATATTTT
>TRBJ1-1|NA|TRBD1|TRBV19
CASSIGRQGVTEAFF
TGTGCCAGTAGTATAGGTCGACAGGGGGTGACTGAAGCTTTCTTT
>TRBJ1-1|NA|NA|TRBV19
CASIQGPFPQGTEAFF
TGTGCCAGTATTCAAGGCCCCTTTCCCCAGGGCACTGAAGCTTTCTTT
>TRBJ2-3|NA|TRBD2|TRBV4-1
CASSQVSGGFTDTQYF
TGCGCCAGCAGCCAAGTCAGCGGGGGGTTCACAGATACGCAGTATTTT
>TRBJ2-7|once|NA|TRBV7-9
CASSLRSSSYEQYF
TGTGCCAGCAGCTTACGCAGTTCATCCTACGAGCAGTACTTC
>TRBJ2-6|NA|NA|TRBV19
CASSIEQGWSSGANVLTF
TGTGCCAGTAGTATCGAACAGGGTTGGAGCTCTGGGGCCAACGTCCTGACTTTC
>TRBJ2-1|NA|TRBD2|TRBV18
CASSPLSGRATNEQFF
TGTGCCAGCTCACCACTTAGCGGGAGGGCCACTAATGAGCAGTTCTTC
>TRBJ2-5|NA|NA|TRBV7-2
CASSLTGTQYF
TGTGCCAGCAGCTTAACCGGGACCCAGTACTTC
>TRBJ2-3|NA|TRBD1|TRBV25-1
CASGENGQGFSGTDTQYF
TGTGCCAGCGGTGAAAACGGACAGGGGTTTAGTGGCACAGATACGCAGTATTTT
>TRBJ2-2|NA|NA|TRBV27
CASRRGHSNTGELFF
TGTGCCAGCAGGCGGGGGCACTCGAACACCGGGGAGCTGTTTTTT
>TRBJ1-5|NA|NA|TRBV4-2
CASSQDRTPNQPQHF
TGTGCCAGCAGCCAAGATCGGACTCCCAATCAGCCCCAGCATTTT
>TRBJ2-3|NA|TRBD1|TRBV28
CASSSQGAGSDTQYF
TGTGCCAGCAGTTCGCAGGGGGCTGGCTCAGATACGCAGTATTTT
>TRBJ2-6|once|TRBD1|TRBV4-1
CASSQSDRGYANVLTF
TGCGCCAGCAGCCAGAGTGACAGGGGGTATGCCAACGTCCTGACTTTC
>TRBJ1-1|NA|NA|TRBV29-1
CSVRVQEKNTEAFF
TGCAGCGTTCGGGTACAGGAGAAGAACACTGAAGCTTTCTTT
>TRBJ2-1|NA|TRBD2|TRBV12-5
CASGLVLGTSYVDEQFF
TGTGCTAGTGGTTTGGTACTAGGGACTAGCTATGTGGATGAGCAGTTCTTC
>TRBJ1-5|once|NA|TRBV28
CASSSMEGQPQHF
TGTGCCAGCAGTTCAATGGAGGGTCAGCCCCAGCATTTT
>TRBJ2-7|few|TRBD2|TRBV30
CAWSVGTSGSEQYF
TGTGCCTGGAGTGTAGGGACTAGCGGGAGCGAGCAGTACTTC
>TRBJ2-6|NA|NA|TRBV29-1
CSAVVRGTGANVLTF
TGCAGCGCTGTGGTCAGGGGAACTGGGGCCAACGTCCTGACTTTC
>TRBJ2-5|NA|NA|TRBV9
CASSLTGLGETQYF
TGTGCCAGCAGCCTAACAGGGTTAGGAGAGACCCAGTACTTC
>TRBJ1-5|NA|TRBD1|TRBV27
CASSLSGTGYSNQPQHF
TGTGCCAGCAGTTTATCAGGGACAGGGTATAGCAATCAGCCCCAGCATTTT
>TRBJ1-2|NA|NA|TRBV5-8
CASSLAGSGLYGYTF
TGTGCCAGCAGCTTGGCTGGGTCAGGGCTCTATGGCTACACCTTC
>TRBJ1-2|NA|NA|TRBV10-2
CASGHLGGEGYTF
TGCGCCAGCGGACATTTAGGGGGAGAGGGCTACACCTTC
>TRBJ2-1|NA|NA|TRBV10-3
CAISSSVYNEQFF
TGTGCCATCAGTAGTAGCGTTTACAATGAGCAGTTCTTC
>TRBJ2-3|NA|NA|TRBV5-4
CASSLDLTQYF
TGTGCCAGCAGCTTGGATCTTACGCAGTATTTT
>TRBJ2-7|NA|NA|TRBV5-1
CASNQVPKGEQYF
TGCGCCAGCAACCAGGTCCCCAAGGGGGAGCAGTACTTC
>TRBJ2-3|NA|NA|TRBV5-8
CASRGPGSSTDTQYF
TGTGCCAGCCGTGGGCCGGGGTCTAGCACAGATACGCAGTATTTT
>TRBJ2-7|NA|TRBD1|TRBV28
CASRISGQISYEQYF
TGTGCCAGCAGAATATCGGGACAGATTTCCTACGAGCAGTACTTC
>TRBJ2-7|NA|TRBD1|TRBV7-2
CASSFVATGGWEQYF
TGTGCCAGCAGCTTTGTTGCGACAGGGGGTTGGGAGCAGTACTTC
>TRBJ1-6|NA|NA|TRBV24-1
CATSESSYSPLHF
TGTGCCACCAGTGAGTCGAGCTATTCACCCCTCCACTTT
>TRBJ2-3|NA|NA|TRBV18
CASSPIQDSTDTQYF
TGTGCCAGCTCACCAATACAGGATAGCACAGATACGCAGTATTTT
>TRBJ2-2|NA|NA|TRBV6-5
CASGRGGELFF
TGTGCCAGCGGACGGGGCGGGGAGCTGTTTTTT
>TRBJ2-2|NA|NA|TRBV10-2
CASRLDRMVGTGELFF
TGCGCCAGCAGACTCGACAGAATGGTAGGGACCGGGGAGCTGTTTTTT
>TRBJ1-4|NA|NA|TRBV19
CASSITGSREKLFF
TGTGCCAGTAGTATAACCGGGAGTCGGGAAAAACTGTTTTTT
>TRBJ1-1|NA|TRBD1|TRBV5-6
CASSLTYRGYTEAFF
TGTGCCAGCAGCTTAACCTACAGGGGGTACACTGAAGCTTTCTTT
>TRBJ1-1|NA|NA|TRBV6-1
CASSEQEENTEAFF
TGTGCCAGCAGTGAACAGGAGGAAAACACTGAAGCTTTCTTT
>TRBJ2-1|NA|TRBD1|TRBV5-1
CASSLDSGTVKLNEQFF
TGCGCCAGCAGCTTAGATAGTGGGACAGTAAAACTCAATGAGCAGTTCTTC
>TRBJ2-2|few|NA|TRBV2
CASSTGAGELFF
TGTGCCAGCAGTACGGGGGCCGGGGAGCTGTTTTTT
>TRBJ2-7|few|TRBD1|TRBV7-9
CASSMPFTGTGHYEQYF
TGTGCCAGCAGCATGCCCTTTACCGGGACAGGGCACTACGAGCAGTACTTC
>TRBJ2-5|NA|TRBD2|TRBV19
CATGTSGGQETQYF
TGTGCCACCGGGACTAGCGGGGGCCAAGAGACCCAGTACTTC
>TRBJ2-3|NA|TRBD2|TRBV4-3
CASSHGLAGAPTDTQYF
TGCGCCAGCAGCCATGGACTAGCGGGAGCCCCCACAGATACGCAGTATTTT
>TRBJ1-2|NA|TRBD1|TRBV23-1
CASSQSRTGQREGYGYTF
TGCGCCAGCAGTCAATCGAGGACAGGCCAGCGGGAGGGCTATGGCTACACCTTC
>TRBJ1-4|NA|TRBD1|TRBV5-1
CASSLTGTGGFRNEKLFF
TGCGCCAGCAGCTTAACCGGGACAGGGGGCTTCAGGAATGAAAAACTGTTTTTT
>TRBJ2-7|NA|NA|TRBV5-1
CASSNHRDGQYF
TGCGCCAGCAGCAACCACAGGGACGGGCAGTACTTC
>TRBJ1-1|NA|NA|TRBV7-2
CASSLGRHTEAFF
TGTGCCAGCAGCTTAGGCAGGCATACTGAAGCTTTCTTT
>TRBJ2-7|NA|NA|TRBV28
CASSFPLQGITYEQYF
TGTGCCAGCAGTTTTCCCCTACAGGGTATTACCTACGAGCAGTACTTC
>TRBJ1-1|NA|NA|TRBV9
CASSRTAGTEAFF
TGTGCCAGCAGCCGGACGGCGGGGACTGAAGCTTTCTTT
>TRBJ1-4|few|TRBD1|TRBV27
CASSTDRGGEKLFF
TGTGCCAGCAGTACCGACAGGGGGGGAGAAAAACTGTTTTTT